The T cell receptor (beta chain) described here comes from a study of T-cell memory formation after mild COVID-19. Study in general: In these data, TCR clusters were largely donor specific.

MiXCR, applied by TCRdb to the 5' RACE reads, yields one record per CDR3 protein. The table includes 110,000 to 150,000 distinct CDR3 sequences, 11% to 15% detected once. This clonotype was seen a few times. The V end lost 3 bases, the J end lost 3 bases, and 12 bases lay between the germline ends. The CDR3 contains 14 residues. Germline-derived CDR1 and CDR2 are LNHNV and YYDKDF (reference sequence). The TCR was taken from an adult woman who had mild COVID-19 (a few samples of this study predate the infection). Cell type and time point are not known. The sequenced sample was PBMCs or a T cell subset sorted from them (not recorded which). V is TRBV15 and J is TRBJ2-7; possibly TRBD1 for D (5 bases). The CDR3 nucleotides read TGTGCCACCAGCAGCTCCAGAGACAGCTACGAGCAGTACTTC. This gives the protein CATSSSRDSYEQYF.